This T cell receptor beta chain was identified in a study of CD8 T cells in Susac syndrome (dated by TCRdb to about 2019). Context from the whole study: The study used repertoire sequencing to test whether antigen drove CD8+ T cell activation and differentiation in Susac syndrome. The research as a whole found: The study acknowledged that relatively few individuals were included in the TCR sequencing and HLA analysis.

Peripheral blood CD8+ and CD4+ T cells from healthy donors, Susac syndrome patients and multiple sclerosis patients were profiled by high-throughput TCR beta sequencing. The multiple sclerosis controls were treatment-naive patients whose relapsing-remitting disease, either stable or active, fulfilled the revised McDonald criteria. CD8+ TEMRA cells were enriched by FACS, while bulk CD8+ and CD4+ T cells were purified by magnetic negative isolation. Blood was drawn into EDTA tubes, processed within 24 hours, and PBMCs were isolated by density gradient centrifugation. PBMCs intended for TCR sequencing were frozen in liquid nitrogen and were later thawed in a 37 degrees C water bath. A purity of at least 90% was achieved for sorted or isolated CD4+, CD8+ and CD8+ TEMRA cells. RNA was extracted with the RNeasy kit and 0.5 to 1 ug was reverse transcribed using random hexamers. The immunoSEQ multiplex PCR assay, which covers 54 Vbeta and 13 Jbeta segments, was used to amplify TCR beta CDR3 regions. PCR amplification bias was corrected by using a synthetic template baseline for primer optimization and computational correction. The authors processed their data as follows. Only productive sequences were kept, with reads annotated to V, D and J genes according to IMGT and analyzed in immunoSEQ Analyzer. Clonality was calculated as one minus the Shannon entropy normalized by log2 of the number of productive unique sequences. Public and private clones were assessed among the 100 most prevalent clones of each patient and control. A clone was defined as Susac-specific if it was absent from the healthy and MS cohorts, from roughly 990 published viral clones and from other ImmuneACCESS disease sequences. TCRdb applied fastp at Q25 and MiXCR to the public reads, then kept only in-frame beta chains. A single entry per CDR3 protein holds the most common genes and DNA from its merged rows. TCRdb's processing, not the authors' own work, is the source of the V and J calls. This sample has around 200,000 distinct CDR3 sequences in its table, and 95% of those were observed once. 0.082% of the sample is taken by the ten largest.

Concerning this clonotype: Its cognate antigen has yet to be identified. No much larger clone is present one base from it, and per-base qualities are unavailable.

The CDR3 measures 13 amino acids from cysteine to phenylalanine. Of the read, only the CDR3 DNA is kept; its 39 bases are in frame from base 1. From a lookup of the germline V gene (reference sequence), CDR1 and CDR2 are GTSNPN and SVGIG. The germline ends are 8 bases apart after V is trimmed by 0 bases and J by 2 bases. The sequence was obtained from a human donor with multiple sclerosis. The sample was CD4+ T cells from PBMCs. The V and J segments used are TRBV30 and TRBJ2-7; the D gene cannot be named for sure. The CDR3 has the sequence CAWSVLSAYEQYF. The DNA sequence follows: TGTGCCTGGAGTGTACTGAGTGCCTACGAGCAGTACTTC.